This TCR beta chain was observed in a study of cytotoxic CD8 clonotypes in ibrutinib-treated CLL (TCRdb year 2021). For context, the study as a whole: The cohort included some 14 treatment-naive and some 10 relapsed/refractory patients; about 17 were IGHV unmutated. Samples at response were collected after a median of about 13 months of treatment, with a range of about 6 to 40 months. Patients were still on ibrutinib when every remission and progressive disease sample was collected. Cryopreserved peripheral blood mononuclear cells were collected at three points: before therapy, at response, and at either sustained remission or disease progression. Of the roughly 86 people in the trial, about 25 had longitudinal samples available. Samples averaged about 260,000 productive templates and about 94,000 productive rearrangements. Responses were partial in about 25 patients and complete in 2; after median about 68 months follow-up, about 14 stayed in remission and 12 progressed.

From a lookup of the germline V gene, CDR1 and CDR2 are MDHEN and SYDVKM. The CDR3 starts with the cysteine, ends with the phenylalanine, and has 14 residues. This entry keeps only the CDR3 DNA: 42 bases, framed from base 1. V is cut by 6 bases and J by 2 bases, and the space between the germline ends is 13 bases. A MiSeq instrument was used for deep resolution sequencing, which targeted depths ranging from 1 in 1 million up to 1 in 200,000 T cells, with coverage averaging 10x for each clonotype. The immunoSEQ hsTCRB Kit was used to generate TCR beta libraries. On the study's bioinformatics: ImmunoSEQ Data Assistant and ImmunoSEQ Analyzer were used for data analysis, and V, D and J genes were assigned according to IMGT definitions. Clonality, which ranges from 0 to 1, was calculated as one minus the normalized Shannon entropy of productive rearrangement frequencies. Public clonotype analysis was restricted to overrepresented clonotypes comprising at least 0.05% of each patient's repertoire. Repertoires from about a dozen age-matched healthy donors in immuneACCESS were used as clonality controls. TCRdb mirrors the immuneACCESS table, restricted to in-frame sequences. Some clones are absent from its copies; in checked studies, under half trace to an unresolved V gene, and the reason for the others is unknown. V, J and clone size reflect that table, while D and trimming were determined from the DNA. Recorded for this sample are about 97,000 clones; 70% to 85% of them occurred a single time. The ten largest make up under 35% of the sample.

Paper-wide results and their limitations: Public clonotypes were found to be uncommon and were observed to contract or remain stable during treatment; the increase in clonality was shown to reflect expansion of private clonotypes at ibrutinib response. At baseline, clonality was higher than in age-matched healthy donors and showed a strong correlation with circulating CD8+ T-cell counts. Sampling times were not matched between sustained-remission and progressing patients, and lymph node repertoires were not studied. Clonality increased at ibrutinib response, stayed stable in sustained remission, and fell back toward baseline at progression.

To note about this clone: What antigen it recognizes has not been identified. No base quality values were provided; no much bigger clone lies one nucleotide off.

Per the publication, the time point label means: 12 to 13 months on ibrutinib. For TCR beta library preparation, 1.5 to 2.5 micrograms of genomic DNA was extracted from cryopreserved PBMCs. Longitudinal blood samples from CLL patients receiving ibrutinib monotherapy were subjected to high-throughput TCR beta sequencing. The patients took part in an open-label, single-center phase 2 trial of ibrutinib monotherapy. This chain joins TRBV28 to TRBJ1-2; the D gene lacks a confident call. The source is a human donor with chronic lymphocytic leukemia. The sample in question was PBMCs, obtained after 12 months of ibrutinib treatment. The CDR3 reads CASRTNKANYGYTF. The nucleotide sequence is TGTGCCAGCAGGACCAATAAGGCCAACTATGGCTACACCTTC.